Shown below are 4 T cell receptor beta chains from a single sample sequenced in a study of blood T cell repertoires in COVID-19. TCRdb keeps only in-frame clones here, not all; method: immunoSEQ multiplex PCR. The table has 250,000 to 350,000 clones, 89% seen once. What was sequenced was peripheral blood. Receptors originate from a woman aged 40-49 years who had recovered from COVID-19.

The J gene is TRBJ1-1, the V gene TRBV9; unclear D gene. The germline CDR1 and CDR2 sequences are SGDLS and YYNGEE. CDR3 length equals 13 residues. Trimming pared 4 bases from V and 0 bases from J, leaving 7 bases between. The chain's CDR3 is CASSQAMNTEAFF. The CDR3 DNA follows: TGTGCCAGCAGCCAGGCGATGAACACTGAAGCTTTCTTT. The whole variable domain, filled in from reference TRBV9 and TRBJ1-1, reads DSGVTQTPKHLITATGQRVTLRCSPRSGDLSVYWYQQSLDQGLQFLIQYYNGEERAKGNILERFSAQQFPDLHSELNLSSLELGDSALYFCASSQAMNTEAFFGQGTRLTVV.

The CDR3 loop is CASSIGQDMNTEAFF. The CDR3 coding sequence is TGTGCCAGCAGCATTGGACAGGATATGAACACTGAAGCTTTCTTT. The rearrangement links TRBV5-4 to TRBJ1-1, with 7 bases identical to TRBD1. Trimming at V came to 4 bases and at J to 0 bases, leaving 6 bases not matched to a gene. The CDR3 contains 15 residues. The germline V gene has CDR1 SGHNT and CDR2 YYREEE (reference sequence). The variable domain in full, completed from reference TRBV5-4 and TRBJ1-1, reads ETGVTQSPTHLIKTRGQQVTLRCSSQSGHNTVSWYQQALGQGPQFIFQYYREEENGRGNFPPRFSGLQFPNYSSELNVNALELDDSALYLCASSIGQDMNTEAFFGQGTRLTVV.

V usage is TRBV6-5 and J usage is TRBJ2-7; TRBD2 agrees at 11 bases. V was clipped by 2 bases and J by 9 bases; unmatched bases: 9. The V gene's germline CDR1 is MNHEY and CDR2 SVGAGI. The CDR3 runs 15 residues. The CDR3, as DNA: TGTGCCAGCAGTTACCTAGCGGGAGGACTACGTGCGCAGTACTTC. As protein: CASSYLAGGLRAQYF.

This clone was counted a few times. The CDR3 region is CASSNRQGWYNEQFF. Here the CDR3 DNA reads TGTGCCAGCAGCAACCGACAGGGGTGGTACAATGAGCAGTTCTTC. This chain uses TRBV7-9 with TRBJ2-1; TRBD1 agrees at 8 bases. The CDR3 runs 15 residues. With 5 bases clipped from V and 4 bases from J, the junction kept 7 bases outside the gene matches. CDR1 is SEHNR and CDR2 is FQNEAQ in the germline V gene (reference sequence).